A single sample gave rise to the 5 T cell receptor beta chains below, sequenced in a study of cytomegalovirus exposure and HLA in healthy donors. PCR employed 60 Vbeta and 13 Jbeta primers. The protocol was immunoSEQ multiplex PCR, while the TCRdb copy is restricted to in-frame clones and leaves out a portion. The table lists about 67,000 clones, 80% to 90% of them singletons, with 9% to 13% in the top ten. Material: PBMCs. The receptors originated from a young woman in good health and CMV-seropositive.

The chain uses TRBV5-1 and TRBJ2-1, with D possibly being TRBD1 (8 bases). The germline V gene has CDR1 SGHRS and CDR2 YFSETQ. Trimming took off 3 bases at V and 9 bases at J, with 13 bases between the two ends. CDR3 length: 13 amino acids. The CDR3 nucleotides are TGCGCCAGCAGCTATACAGGGGGGGGTGAGCAGTTCTTC. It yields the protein CASSYTGGGEQFF.

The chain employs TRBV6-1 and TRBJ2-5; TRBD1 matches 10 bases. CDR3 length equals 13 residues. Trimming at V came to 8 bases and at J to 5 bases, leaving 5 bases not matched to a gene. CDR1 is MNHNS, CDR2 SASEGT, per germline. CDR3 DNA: TGTGCCAGCCCCCGGACAGGGGGTGAGACCCAGTACTTC. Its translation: CASPRTGGETQYF.

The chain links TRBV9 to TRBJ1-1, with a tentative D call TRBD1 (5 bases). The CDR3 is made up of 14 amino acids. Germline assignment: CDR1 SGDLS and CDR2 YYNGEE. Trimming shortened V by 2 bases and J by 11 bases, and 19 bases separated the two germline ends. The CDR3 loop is CASSVNHGDSEAFF. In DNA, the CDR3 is TGTGCCAGCAGCGTCAACCATGGGGACTCCGAGGCTTTCTTT.

The DNA of the CDR3 is TGTGCCAGCAGCCTAGGACAGGGATTCTATAATTCACCCCTCCACTTT. Translation: CASSLGQGFYNSPLHF. V usage is TRBV7-9 and J usage is TRBJ1-6, with 8 bases that match TRBD1. V lost 5 bases to trimming and J lost 3 bases; unmatched junction nucleotides: 6. The CDR3 covers 16 residues. Germline CDR1 SEHNR, CDR2 FQNEAQ (reference sequence).

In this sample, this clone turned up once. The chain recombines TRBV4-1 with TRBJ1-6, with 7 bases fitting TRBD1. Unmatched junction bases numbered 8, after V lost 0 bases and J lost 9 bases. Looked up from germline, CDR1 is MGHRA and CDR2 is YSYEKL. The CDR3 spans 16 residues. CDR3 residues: CASSQESTGLSSPLHF. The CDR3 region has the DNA TGCGCCAGCAGCCAAGAGTCGACAGGGCTTAGTTCACCCCTCCACTTT.